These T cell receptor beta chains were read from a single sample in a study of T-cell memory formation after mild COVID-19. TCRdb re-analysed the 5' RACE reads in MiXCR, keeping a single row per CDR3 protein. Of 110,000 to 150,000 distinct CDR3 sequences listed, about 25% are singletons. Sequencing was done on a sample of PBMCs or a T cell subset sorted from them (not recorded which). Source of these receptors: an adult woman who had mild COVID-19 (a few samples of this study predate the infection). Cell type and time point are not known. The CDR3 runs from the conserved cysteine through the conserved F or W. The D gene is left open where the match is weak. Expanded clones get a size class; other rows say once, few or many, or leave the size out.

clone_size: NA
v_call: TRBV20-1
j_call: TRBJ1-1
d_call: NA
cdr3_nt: TGCAGTGCCATATCCCTAGAGGTCACTGAAGCTTTCTTT
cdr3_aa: CSAISLEVTEAFF

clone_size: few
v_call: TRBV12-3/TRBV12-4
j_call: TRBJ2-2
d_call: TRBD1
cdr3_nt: TGTGCCAGCAGTTGGGACAGCGGGAACACCGGGGAGCTGTTTTTT
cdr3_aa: CASSWDSGNTGELFF

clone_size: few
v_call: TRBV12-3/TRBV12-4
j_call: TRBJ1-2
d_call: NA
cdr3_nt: TGTGCCAGCAGTGGTGACAGAGGGGATCACACCTTC
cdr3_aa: CASSGDRGDHTF

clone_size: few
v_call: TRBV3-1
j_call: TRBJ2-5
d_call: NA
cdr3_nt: TGTGCCAGCAGCCAAGACGTATCGTTAGCGGCAGCTGCCCAAGAGACCCAGTACTTC
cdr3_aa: CASSQDVSLAAAAQETQYF

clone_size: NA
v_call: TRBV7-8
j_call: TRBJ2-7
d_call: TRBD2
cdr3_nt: TGTGCCAGCAGCCCTGGACGGGGGGGGTTGTACGAGCAGTACTTC
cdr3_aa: CASSPGRGGLYEQYF

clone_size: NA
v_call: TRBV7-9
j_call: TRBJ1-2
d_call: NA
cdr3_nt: TGTGCCAGCAGCTTAGCGGGGCCAGACCATGGCTACACCTTC
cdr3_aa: CASSLAGPDHGYTF

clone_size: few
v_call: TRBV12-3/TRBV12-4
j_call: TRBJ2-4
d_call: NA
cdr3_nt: TGTGCCAGCAGGCGACAGGAGGACTTAGCCAAAAACATTCAGTACTTC
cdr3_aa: CASRRQEDLAKNIQYF

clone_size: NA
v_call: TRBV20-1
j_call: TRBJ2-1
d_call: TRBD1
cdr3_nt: TGCAGTGCTAGAGTCCGGGACAGCTACAATGAGCAGTTCTTC
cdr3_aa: CSARVRDSYNEQFF

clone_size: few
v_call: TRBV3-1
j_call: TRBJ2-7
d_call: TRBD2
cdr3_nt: TGTGCCAGCAGCCTGGGACTAGCGGGAGTGTGGGAGCAGTACTTC
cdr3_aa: CASSLGLAGVWEQYF

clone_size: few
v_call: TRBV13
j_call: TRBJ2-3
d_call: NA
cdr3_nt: TGTGCCAGCAGCGGAGACCGGGAGAGGGGGGATACGCAGTATTTT
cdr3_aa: CASSGDRERGDTQYF

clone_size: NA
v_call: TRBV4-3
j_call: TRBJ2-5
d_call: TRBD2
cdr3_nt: TGCGCCAGCAGTCAAGGGAGCGGGAGGGGGGAGACCCAGTACTTC
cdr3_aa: CASSQGSGRGETQYF

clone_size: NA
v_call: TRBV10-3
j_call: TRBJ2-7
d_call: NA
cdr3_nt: TGTGCCATCAAGTTCGGCGGGGCCTACGAGCAGTACTTC
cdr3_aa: CAIKFGGAYEQYF

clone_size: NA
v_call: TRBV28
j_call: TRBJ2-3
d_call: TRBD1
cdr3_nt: TGTGCCAACTCCCCTGGGACAGGGCAGGAGGCAGATACGCAGTATTTT
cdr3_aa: CANSPGTGQEADTQYF

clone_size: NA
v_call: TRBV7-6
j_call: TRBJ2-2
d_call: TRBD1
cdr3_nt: TGTGCCAGCAGCTTACCAGGGGGCCTGAGCACCGGGGAGCTGTTTTTT
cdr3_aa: CASSLPGGLSTGELFF

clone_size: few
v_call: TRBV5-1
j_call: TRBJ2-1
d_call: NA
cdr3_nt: TGCGCCAGCAGCCGGGACTTTTACAATGAGCAGTTCTTC
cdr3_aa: CASSRDFYNEQFF

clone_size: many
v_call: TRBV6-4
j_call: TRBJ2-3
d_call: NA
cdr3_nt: TGTGCCAGCAGTGGATCTAGCACAGATACGCAGTATTTT
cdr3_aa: CASSGSSTDTQYF

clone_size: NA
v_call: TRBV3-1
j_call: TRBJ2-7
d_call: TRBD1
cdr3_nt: TGTGCCAGCAGCCAAGCTGAGGGGGCGAGGGAGCAGTACTTC
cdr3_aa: CASSQAEGAREQYF

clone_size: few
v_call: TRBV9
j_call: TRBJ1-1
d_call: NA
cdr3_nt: TGTGCCAGCAGCACCCAGGGAAAGGGGGTCACTGAAGCTTTCTTT
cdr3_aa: CASSTQGKGVTEAFF

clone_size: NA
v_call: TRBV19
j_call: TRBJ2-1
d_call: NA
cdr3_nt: TGTGCCAGTAGTAAAACTCTGGGCAGGGGAGTTTACAATGAGCAGTTCTTC
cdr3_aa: CASSKTLGRGVYNEQFF

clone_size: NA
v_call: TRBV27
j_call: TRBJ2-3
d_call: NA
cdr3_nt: TGTGCCAGCAGAGCGTTCTCATGGGAGGATACGCAGTATTTT
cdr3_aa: CASRAFSWEDTQYF

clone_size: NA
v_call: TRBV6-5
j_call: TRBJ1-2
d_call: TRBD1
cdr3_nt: TGTGCCAGCAGTCAACCGGGACAGGGCTATGGCTACACCTTC
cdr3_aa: CASSQPGQGYGYTF

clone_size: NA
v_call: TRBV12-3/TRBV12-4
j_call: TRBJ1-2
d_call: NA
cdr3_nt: TGTGCCAGCAGTTTATTGTCCCTTACAGGGTTTGGCTATGGCTACACCTTC
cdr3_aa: CASSLLSLTGFGYGYTF

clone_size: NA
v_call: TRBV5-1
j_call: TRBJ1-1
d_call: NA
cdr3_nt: TGCGCCAGCAGCAACACGGGGTATGAAGCTTTCTTT
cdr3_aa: CASSNTGYEAFF

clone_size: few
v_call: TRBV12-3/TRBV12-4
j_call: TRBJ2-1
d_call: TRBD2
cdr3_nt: TGTGCCAGCAGTCCTCCAGATCTGCGGGGGGCCTACAATGAGCAGTTCTTC
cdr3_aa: CASSPPDLRGAYNEQFF

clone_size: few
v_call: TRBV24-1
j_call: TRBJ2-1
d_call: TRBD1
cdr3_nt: TGTGCCACCAGTGATGTGGGCGGACAGGGAAGTTTCCATGAGCAGTTCTTC
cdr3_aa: CATSDVGGQGSFHEQFF

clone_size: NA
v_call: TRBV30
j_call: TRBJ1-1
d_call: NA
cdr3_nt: TGTGCCTGGAACCCAGGGCGGGGAAACACTGAAGCTTTCTTT
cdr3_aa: CAWNPGRGNTEAFF

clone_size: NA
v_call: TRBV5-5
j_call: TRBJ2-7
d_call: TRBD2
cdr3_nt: TGTGCCAGCAGCACAGCGGCTAGCGGGAGGTGGGAGCAGTACTTC
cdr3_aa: CASSTAASGRWEQYF

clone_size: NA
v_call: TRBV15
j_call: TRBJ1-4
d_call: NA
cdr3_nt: TGTGCCACCCAGCAGAGGACTAATGAAAAACTGTTTTTT
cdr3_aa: CATQQRTNEKLFF

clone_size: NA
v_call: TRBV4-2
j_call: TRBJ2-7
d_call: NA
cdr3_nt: TGTGCCAGCAGCCAACGCTTGGCTAGCGAACGATACGAGCAGTACTTC
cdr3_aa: CASSQRLASERYEQYF

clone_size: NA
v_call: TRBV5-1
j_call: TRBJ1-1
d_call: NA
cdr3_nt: TGCGCCAGCAGCTTGCCGGGGGAGGCTGAAGCTTTCTTT
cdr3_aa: CASSLPGEAEAFF

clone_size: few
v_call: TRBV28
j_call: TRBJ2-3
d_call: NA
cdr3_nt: TGTGCCAGCTGGGGCAGGGGAACGGGCACAGATACGCAGTATTTT
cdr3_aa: CASWGRGTGTDTQYF

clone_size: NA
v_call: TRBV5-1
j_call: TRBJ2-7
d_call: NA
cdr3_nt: TGCGCCAGCAGCTTGGTGGGCGGGGAACCCTACGAGCAGTACTTC
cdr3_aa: CASSLVGGEPYEQYF

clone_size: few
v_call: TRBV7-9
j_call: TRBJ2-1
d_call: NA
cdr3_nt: TGTGCCAGCAACACGAACAGGGTCGGGGGCTACAATGAGCAGTTCTTC
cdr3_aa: CASNTNRVGGYNEQFF

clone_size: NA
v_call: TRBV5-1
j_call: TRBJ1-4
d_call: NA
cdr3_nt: TGCGCCAGCAGCTCCGGGGATCGAGTATGGGAAAAACTGTTTTTT
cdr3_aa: CASSSGDRVWEKLFF

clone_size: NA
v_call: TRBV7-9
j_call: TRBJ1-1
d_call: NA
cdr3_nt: TGTGCCAGCAGCTTAGCGCACGATGAAGCTTTCTTT
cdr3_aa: CASSLAHDEAFF

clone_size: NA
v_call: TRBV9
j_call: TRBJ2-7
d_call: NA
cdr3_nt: TGTGCCAGCAGCGTAAATCATTACGAGCAGTACTTC
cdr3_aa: CASSVNHYEQYF

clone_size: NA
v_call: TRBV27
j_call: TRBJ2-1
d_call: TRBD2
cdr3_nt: TGTGCCAGCACTAGCGGGAGTATTACTCCCTTGGGAAATGAGCAGTTCTTC
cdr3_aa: CASTSGSITPLGNEQFF

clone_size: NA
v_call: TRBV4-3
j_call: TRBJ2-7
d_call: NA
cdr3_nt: TGCGCCAGCAGCCAATTTGGGGGGACCTACGAGCAGTACTTC
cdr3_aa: CASSQFGGTYEQYF

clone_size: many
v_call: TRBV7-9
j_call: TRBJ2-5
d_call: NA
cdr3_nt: TGTGCCAGCAGCCCCTCCCCCAGAGAGACCCAGTACTTC
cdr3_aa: CASSPSPRETQYF

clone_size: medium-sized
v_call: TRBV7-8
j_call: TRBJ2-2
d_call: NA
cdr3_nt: TGTGCCAGCAGCTTTTTTTGGAACAGGGAGGACGGCACCGGGGAGCTGTTTTTT
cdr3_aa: CASSFFWNREDGTGELFF

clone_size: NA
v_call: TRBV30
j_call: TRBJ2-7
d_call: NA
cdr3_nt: TGTGCCTGGAGTGAACCGGGGAACTACGAGCAGTACTTC
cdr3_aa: CAWSEPGNYEQYF

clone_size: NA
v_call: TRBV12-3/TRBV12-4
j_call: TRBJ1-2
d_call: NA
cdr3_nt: TGTGCCAGCAGTTGGGACTTTGGAGGGGTGGACTATGGCTACACCTTC
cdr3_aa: CASSWDFGGVDYGYTF

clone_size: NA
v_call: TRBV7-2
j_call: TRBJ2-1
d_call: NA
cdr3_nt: TGTGCCAGCAGCTTAGTAGAAAATAATGAGCAGTTCTTC
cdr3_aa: CASSLVENNEQFF

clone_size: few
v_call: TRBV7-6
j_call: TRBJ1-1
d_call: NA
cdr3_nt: TGTGCCAGCAGCTCCCGACGTTGGACTGAAGCTTTCTTT
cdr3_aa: CASSSRRWTEAFF

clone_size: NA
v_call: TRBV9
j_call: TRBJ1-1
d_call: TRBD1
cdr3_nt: TGTGCCAGCAGCGTTGAGGACAGGTTGAACACTGAAGCTTTCTTT
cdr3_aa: CASSVEDRLNTEAFF